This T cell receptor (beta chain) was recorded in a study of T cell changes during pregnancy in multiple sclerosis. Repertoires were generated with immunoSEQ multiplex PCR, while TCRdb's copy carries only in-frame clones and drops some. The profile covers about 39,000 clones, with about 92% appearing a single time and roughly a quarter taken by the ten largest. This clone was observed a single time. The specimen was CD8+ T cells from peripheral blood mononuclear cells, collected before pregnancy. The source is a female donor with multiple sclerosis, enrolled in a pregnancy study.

This CDR3 is CASSVGATGVYEQYF. CDR3 DNA sequence: TGTGCCAGCAGCGTAGGGGCGACGGGGGTCTACGAGCAGTACTTC. V and J are TRBV9 and TRBJ2-7; a weak D match, TRBD2 (6 bases). Germline V lookup: CDR1 SGDLS, CDR2 YYNGEE. The V and J ends lost 0 bases and 3 bases respectively, with 13 bases between them. The CDR3 consists of 15 residues.